Listed here are 18 T cell receptor beta chains from one sample, sequenced in a study of blood T cell repertoires in COVID-19. Libraries were prepared by immunoSEQ multiplex PCR; TCRdb keeps only in-frame clonotypes and omits some of them. The table has nearly 95,000 clones, about 90% seen once. Sequenced material: peripheral blood. The receptors stem from a human donor with active COVID-19. The donor label of this sample is uncertain.

This rearrangement joins TRBV29-1 to TRBJ2-3; possibly TRBD2 for D (5 bases). In germline, CDR1 is SQVTM, CDR2 ANQGSEA. The V gene lost 5 bases and the J gene lost 8 bases, with 17 bases spanning the gap. The CDR3 runs 13 residues. CDR3 sequence reads: CSVLAGSGGTQYF. The DNA of the CDR3 is TGCAGCGTTCTGGCAGGCAGCGGAGGTACGCAGTATTTT.

The chain employs TRBV7-2 and TRBJ1-2; D not certain. CDR3 size: 14 residues. V gave up 5 bases and J gave up 6 bases, with 16 bases separating them. CDR1 is SGHTA, CDR2 FQGNSA, per germline. CDR3 nucleotides: TGTGCCAGCAGCCGCTCAACCACGGGTCATGGCTACACCTTC. Translating gives CASSRSTTGHGYTF.

This sequence joins TRBV11-2 and TRBJ1-2; D not certain. The V gene lost 5 bases and the J gene lost 1 base, with 8 bases spanning the gap. The CDR3 extends over 13 amino acids. CDR1 SGHAT and CDR2 FQNNGV come from the germline V gene. The CDR3 DNA reads as TGTGCCAGCAGCCTCCGGTTTAACTATGGCTACACCTTC. Protein product: CASSLRFNYGYTF. The whole variable domain, filled in from reference TRBV11-2 and TRBJ1-2, reads EAGVAQSPRYKIIEKRQSVAFWCNPISGHATLYWYQQILGQGPKLLIQFQNNGVVDDSQLPKDRFSAERLKGVDSTLKIQPAKLEDSAVYLCASSLRFNYGYTFGSGTRLTVV.

The chain uses TRBV3-1 (or the pseudogene TRBV3-2) and TRBJ2-6, with TRBD1 identical over 7 bases. The CDR3 length is 17 residues. CDR1 and CDR2 from the germline V gene are LGHDT and YNNKEL (reference sequence). Trimming removed 4 bases from V and 4 bases from J; junction bases left unmatched: 10. In DNA, the CDR3 is TGTGCCAGCAGCCCAGAGGGGGCCCCCTCGGGGGCCAACGTCCTGACTTTC. Translation gives CASSPEGAPSGANVLTF.

The chain uses TRBV5-1 and TRBJ2-1; 13 bases map to TRBD2. The V gene end was trimmed by 0 bases and the J gene end by 2 bases; junction bases not matched to a gene: 8. Germline CDR1 and CDR2: SGHRS and YFSETQ. The length of the CDR3 is 19 residues. The CDR3 DNA sequence: TGCGCCAGCAGCTTGGCCTTCCGGACTAGCGGGGGAGCCTACAATGAGCAGTTCTTC. Its protein product is CASSLAFRTSGGAYNEQFF.

The J gene is TRBJ2-1, the V gene TRBV7-8; TRBD2 matches at 7 bases. This CDR3 is 15 amino acids long. After removal of 5 bases from V and 8 bases from J, the junction contained 12 bases not matched to a gene. The germline CDR1 and CDR2 sequences are SGHVS and FQNEAQ. The CDR3 reads CASSTQGGKTHEQFF. The CDR3 DNA reads as TGTGCCAGCAGCACGCAGGGAGGGAAGACACATGAGCAGTTCTTC.

The J gene is TRBJ2-5, the V gene TRBV3-1 (or the pseudogene TRBV3-2), with 7 positions matching TRBD2. Losses at the gene ends were 4 bases for V and 2 bases for J; bases not matched to a gene: 1. Germline lookup yields CDR1 LGHDT and CDR2 YNNKEL (reference sequence). The length of the CDR3 is 13 residues. In DNA, the CDR3 is TGTGCCAGCAGCCGAGCGGGACAAGAGACCCAGTACTTC. This codes for CASSRAGQETQYF.

This chain connects TRBV2 to TRBJ2-5; a weak D match, TRBD1 (6 bases). Trimming shortened V by 6 bases and J by 0 bases, and 11 bases separated the two germline ends. The CDR3 has 14 amino acids. The germline V gene encodes CDR1 SNHLY and CDR2 FYNNEI. The CDR3 reads CASRRQENQETQYF. The CDR3 nucleotides read TGTGCCAGCAGAAGACAGGAAAACCAAGAGACCCAGTACTTC.

This clone was counted a few times. The rearrangement uses TRBV7-4 and TRBJ2-7, with D possibly matching TRBD2 (6 bases). Trimming cost V 5 bases and J 4 bases, with 27 bases left between them. In germline, CDR1 is SGHVT, CDR2 SQSDAQ. This CDR3 comprises 18 residues. The CDR3 sequence: CASSLAGLALIYSYEQYF. CDR3 sequence (DNA): TGTGCCAGCAGCCTGGCGGGGCTAGCCTTGATCTATAGTTACGAGCAGTACTTC.

The genes are TRBV10-2 and TRBJ2-2; D possibly corresponds to TRBD2 (6 bases). The CDR3 is made up of 14 amino acids. Germline CDR1 is WSHSY and CDR2 is SAAADI. V lost 7 bases and J 5 bases, leaving 14 bases between the germline ends. CDR3 nucleotide sequence: TGCGCCAGCACCCGGGGGAGCGTTACCGGGGAGCTGTTTTTT. It specifies CASTRGSVTGELFF.

The J gene is TRBJ2-5, the V gene TRBV7-2; 9 bases align to TRBD2. The CDR3 length is 17 residues. V dropped 2 bases and J dropped 3; count of bases not matched to a gene: 10. Germline CDR1 and CDR2: SGHTA and FQGNSA. The CDR3 loop is CASSLNRLAGMKETQYF. Written as DNA, the CDR3 is TGTGCCAGCAGCTTAAACAGGCTAGCGGGGATGAAAGAGACCCAGTACTTC.

The V gene is TRBV19, the J gene TRBJ1-1, with 7 bases matching TRBD1. The CDR3 has 17 residues. With 7 bases clipped from V and 0 bases from J, the junction kept 14 bases outside the gene matches. Germline V gene data show CDR1 as LNHDA and CDR2 as SQIVND (reference sequence). In nucleotides, the CDR3 is TGTGCCAGTAATCCTCGACAGGGCCTAGTCATGAACACTGAAGCTTTCTTT. This codes for CASNPRQGLVMNTEAFF.

This sequence joins TRBV18 and TRBJ2-5; a weak D match, TRBD1 (7 bases). With 2 bases removed from V and 2 bases from J, the gap between germline ends came to 12 bases. The CDR3 sequence is 15 residues long. Per the germline V gene, CDR1 is KGHSH and CDR2 is LQKENI. CDR3 coding DNA: TGTGCCAGCTCACCATTGGCGGGACAGCAAGAGACCCAGTACTTC. It yields the protein CASSPLAGQQETQYF.

The chain links TRBV2 to TRBJ2-1; D remains ambiguous. Trimming shortened V by 5 bases and J by 6 bases, and 5 bases separated the two germline ends. From germline, CDR1 is SNHLY and CDR2 FYNNEI. CDR3 length: 11 residues. The CDR3 region is CASSPVNEQFF. In DNA form, the CDR3 reads TGTGCCAGCAGTCCAGTCAATGAGCAGTTCTTC.

The chain recombines TRBV19 with TRBJ2-7; D perhaps matches TRBD2 (6 bases). The germline gives CDR1 LNHDA, CDR2 SQIVND (reference sequence). The V end lost 8 bases, the J end lost 3 bases, and 14 bases lay between the germline ends. The CDR3 is made up of 13 amino acids. The CDR3 loop is CASAVGGLYEQYF. The CDR3 DNA reads as TGTGCCAGTGCTGTGGGGGGTCTCTACGAGCAGTACTTC.

The V gene is TRBV6-6, the J gene TRBJ2-2; 11 positions match TRBD2. From germline, CDR1 is MNHNY and CDR2 SVGAGI (reference sequence). The CDR3 spans 16 residues. V gave up 5 bases and J gave up 1 base; unmatched junction bases: 3. CDR3 nucleotide sequence: TGTGCCAGCAGTACCCTAGCGGGGGGGAACACCGGGGAGCTGTTTTTT. Protein sequence: CASSTLAGGNTGELFF.

This clone occurred once. The chain carries TRBV7-2 and TRBJ2-1; TRBD1 aligns across 10 bases. CDR1 is SGHTA and CDR2 is FQGNSA in the germline V gene. The CDR3 covers 15 residues. V lost 5 bases and J lost 7; bases outside the gene matches: 8. DNA for the CDR3: TGTGCCAGCAGCACCGACAGGGGGCAAAGGAATGAGCAGTTCTTC. This codes for CASSTDRGQRNEQFF. Full variable domain (missing parts from reference TRBV7-2 and TRBJ2-1): GAGVSQSPSNKVTEKGKDVELRCDPISGHTALYWYRQSLGQGLEFLIYFQGNSAPDKSGLPSDRFSAERTGGSVSTLTIQRTQQEDSAVYLCASSTDRGQRNEQFFGPGTRLTVL.

V and J are TRBV28 and TRBJ1-5; 7 positions agree with TRBD1. Germline V gives CDR1 MDHEN, CDR2 SYDVKM. The junction had 12 bases not matched to a gene; V was cut back by 1 base and J by 6 bases. This CDR3 region has 17 residues. CDR3 region: CASSLYLPGGSGQPQHF. The CDR3 region has the DNA TGTGCCAGCAGTTTATATCTGCCAGGGGGGTCTGGTCAGCCCCAGCATTTT.